The 30 T cell receptor beta chains in this list originate from one sample, sequenced in a study of blood T cell repertoires in COVID-19. Measured with immunoSEQ multiplex PCR; TCRdb has only the in-frame clones, and not every one. This sample yields almost 350,000 clones, of which roughly nine tenths are seen a single time; around 3.9% belongs to the top ten. Sequencing was carried out using peripheral blood. These receptors were taken from a woman aged 60 to 75 with COVID-19, enrolled during active disease.

This clone was recorded a few times. The chain combines TRBV28 with TRBJ1-2, with D possibly matching TRBD1 (6 bases). V lost 6 bases, J lost 6 bases, and 17 bases lay in between. The CDR3 has 14 amino acids. Germline V gene lookup returns CDR1 MDHEN and CDR2 SYDVKM. The CDR3 spells CASSLNLRGNGYTF. CDR3 in DNA: TGTGCCAGCAGCTTGAACCTCAGGGGAAATGGCTACACCTTC.

The V call is TRBV14, the J call TRBJ1-2; TRBD1 matches 7 bases. CDR3 length: 16 amino acids. Germline V gene lookup returns CDR1 SGHDN and CDR2 FVKESK. Unmatched junction bases numbered 7, after V lost 3 bases and J lost 0 bases. Here the CDR3 reads CASSHHPTGTNYGYTF. The DNA of the CDR3 is TGTGCCAGCAGCCATCACCCGACAGGGACTAACTATGGCTACACCTTC.

A few counts support this clone. This chain joins TRBV19 and TRBJ1-2; D is uncertain. Trimming cost V 3 bases and J 4 bases, with 15 bases left between them. This CDR3 contains 15 residues. Germline V gives CDR1 LNHDA, CDR2 SQIVND (reference sequence). The CDR3 is CASSIHLISPYGYTF. The CDR3 coding sequence is TGTGCCAGTAGTATCCACTTGATCTCACCCTATGGCTACACCTTC.

The CDR3 DNA sequence: TGTGCCAGCAGCTCCGGGGAGTGGGAGAACACTGAAGCTTTCTTT. It yields the protein CASSSGEWENTEAFF. V and J are TRBV7-9 and TRBJ1-1; no firm D call. Germline V CDR1 and CDR2: SEHNR, FQNEAQ (reference sequence). The CDR3 spans 15 residues. V lost 4 bases to trimming and J lost 1 base, with 13 bases between them.

The chain links TRBV5-6 to TRBJ1-2, with 11 bases aligning to TRBD1. The V gene end was trimmed by 4 bases and the J gene end by 4 bases; junction bases not matched to a gene: 6. This CDR3 spans 15 amino acids. The germline CDR1 and CDR2 sequences are SGHDT and YYEEEE. The CDR3: CASSDRTGGVYGYTF. The CDR3, as DNA: TGTGCCAGCAGCGACCGGACAGGGGGCGTCTATGGCTACACCTTC. Looking up the rest from reference TRBV5-6 and TRBJ1-2 gives the full variable domain: DAGVTQSPTHLIKTRGQQVTLRCSPKSGHDTVSWYQQALGQGPQFIFQYYEEEERQRGNFPDRFSGHQFPNYSSELNVNALLLGDSALYLCASSDRTGGVYGYTFGSGTRLTVV.

The CDR3 loop reads CASSIDHQGYGYTF. DNA for the CDR3: TGTGCCAGTAGTATAGATCACCAGGGTTATGGCTACACCTTC. This chain connects TRBV19 to TRBJ1-2; possible D gene TRBD1, 5 bases. CDR1 is LNHDA and CDR2 is SQIVND in the germline V gene (reference sequence). The CDR3 sequence is 14 residues long. The V and J ends lost 0 bases and 5 bases respectively, with 10 bases between them.

The chain links TRBV5-4 to TRBJ1-2; 7 bases line up with TRBD1. Looked up from germline, CDR1 is SGHNT and CDR2 is YYREEE (reference sequence). The CDR3 is made up of 15 amino acids. V trimming: 3 bases; J trimming: 4 bases; junction bases outside the gene matches: 9. The chain's CDR3 is CASSSPRDRIYGYTF. The CDR3 bases are TGTGCCAGCAGCTCCCCCCGGGACAGAATCTATGGCTACACCTTC.

This sequence joins TRBV28 and TRBJ1-1, with D maybe TRBD1 (6 bases). The CDR3 length is 14 residues. Trimming removed 5 bases at V and 10 bases at J, with 20 bases between. Germline CDR1 reads MDHEN; CDR2 reads SYDVKM. The CDR3 reads CASSPPGQTRGAFF. The CDR3 nucleotides read TGTGCCAGCAGTCCGCCTGGACAGACGAGGGGAGCTTTCTTT.

This chain connects TRBV2 to TRBJ1-5, with TRBD1 matching over 7 bases. J was trimmed by 0 bases and V by 8 bases; bases with no gene match: 4. This CDR3 spans 14 amino acids. CDR1 SNHLY and CDR2 FYNNEI come from the germline V gene. Here the CDR3 DNA reads TGTGCCAGCGGACAGGTTTATAGCAATCAGCCCCAGCATTTT. This sequence encodes CASGQVYSNQPQHF.

The chain combines TRBV14 with TRBJ1-1; the D gene is possibly TRBD1 (5 bases). This CDR3 has 14 amino acids. CDR1 and CDR2 from the germline V gene are SGHDN and FVKESK. V dropped 1 base and J dropped 5 bases, with 11 bases sitting between them. The CDR3 nucleotides read TGTGCCAGCAGCCAAGTTAGGGGCTATACTGAAGCTTTCTTT. This encodes CASSQVRGYTEAFF.

On this clone: Other DNA sequences in the sample encode the same CDR3. CDR3 coding DNA: TGTGCCAGCTCACCGCAGGGGACCGAAGCTTTCTTT. Its protein is CASSPQGTEAFF. This chain joins TRBV18 and TRBJ1-1, with TRBD1 as a possible D gene (6 bases). CDR1 and CDR2 (germline): KGHSH, LQKENI. V was cut by 3 bases and J by 8 bases, with 10 bases left in between. The CDR3 consists of 12 residues.

In this sample, this clone turned up once. The V gene is TRBV5-1, the J gene TRBJ1-4; no firm D call. Germline V CDR1 and CDR2: SGHRS, YFSETQ. The CDR3 runs to 16 residues. V lost 7 bases and J lost 4, with 20 bases in between. The CDR3 spells CASRPPPGSHNEKLFF. The CDR3 DNA reads as TGCGCCAGCCGCCCCCCCCCTGGCAGTCATAATGAAAAACTGTTTTTT.

The V gene is TRBV20-1, the J gene TRBJ1-1; 8 nucleotides agree with TRBD1. The CDR3 spans 10 residues. Looked up from germline, CDR1 is DFQATT and CDR2 is SNEGSKA (reference sequence). After removal of 5 bases from V and 8 bases from J, the junction contained 1 base not matched to a gene. For the CDR3, the DNA is TGCAGTGCTTGGGACAGGGAAGCTTTCTTT. Its protein is CSAWDREAFF.

CDR3 DNA: TGCGCCAGCAGCTTGGATCTAGCGGGGATCGGTGAGCAGTTCTTC. This gives the protein CASSLDLAGIGEQFF. The V call is TRBV5-1, the J call TRBJ2-1; 9 nucleotides match TRBD2. The V gene's germline CDR1 is SGHRS and CDR2 YFSETQ. CDR3 length: 15 amino acids. Unmatched junction bases numbered 7, after V lost 0 bases and J lost 9 bases.

V gene TRBV7-3 combines with J gene TRBJ2-2; D call uncertain. This CDR3 has 14 residues. Germline V gives CDR1 SGHTA, CDR2 FQGTGA. V was pared by 5 bases and J by 5 bases, with 12 bases between. CDR3 loop: CASSPSLPTGELFF. CDR3 coding DNA: TGTGCCAGCAGCCCCTCCCTCCCTACCGGGGAGCTGTTTTTT.

V usage is TRBV6-1 and J usage is TRBJ1-2; 7 positions agree with TRBD1. J gave up 2 bases and V 0 bases, and 9 bases lay outside the gene matches. The germline V gene encodes CDR1 MNHNS and CDR2 SASEGT. The CDR3 consists of 17 residues. CDR3 residues: CASSEAGSLTGNYGYTF. CDR3 nucleotides: TGTGCCAGCAGTGAAGCGGGGAGCCTGACAGGGAACTATGGCTACACCTTC.

This clone came up a few times. The chain links TRBV6-5 to TRBJ1-4, with D uncertain. The CDR3 loop spans 15 amino acids. V lost 6 bases and J 0 bases, leaving 11 bases between the germline ends. Germline assignment: CDR1 MNHEY and CDR2 SVGAGI. The CDR3 nucleotides are TGTGCCAGCAGCGCCAGGAAGGCAACTAATGAAAAACTGTTTTTT. This encodes CASSARKATNEKLFF.

This chain uses TRBV6-1 with TRBJ2-1, with 9 nucleotides matching TRBD2. The CDR3 loop spans 16 amino acids. CDR1 is MNHNS, CDR2 SASEGT, per germline. The V and J ends lost 3 bases and 8 bases, in that order; junction bases with no gene match: 11. In nucleotides, the CDR3 is TGTGCCAGCAGTGATCTAGCGGGGCTCCTTCCCGATGAGCAGTTCTTC. This sequence encodes CASSDLAGLLPDEQFF.

J is TRBJ1-2 and V is TRBV7-9; 7 bases align to TRBD1. The germline gives CDR1 SEHNR, CDR2 FQNEAQ (reference sequence). The CDR3 spans 15 residues. Trimming cost V 4 bases and J 6 bases; bases outside gene matches: 11. The CDR3 DNA reads TGTGCCAGCAGCTACCGTTCGTCAGGGGGTGATGGCTACACCTTC. Amino acid sequence: CASSYRSSGGDGYTF.

The V gene is TRBV7-2, the J gene TRBJ1-1; TRBD1 agrees at 8 bases. The CDR3 runs 13 residues. V lost 6 bases, J lost 6 bases, and 6 bases stayed unmatched. Germline CDR1 reads SGHTA; CDR2 reads FQGNSA. CDR3 sequence (DNA): TGTGCCAGCAGTCCCGGGACAGGTCCTGAAGCTTTCTTT. It codes for CASSPGTGPEAFF.

V is TRBV7-6 and J is TRBJ1-6; TRBD1 matches 10 bases. This CDR3 comprises 15 residues. Germline values: CDR1 SGHVS, CDR2 FNYEAQ. V lost 5 bases to trimming and J lost 10 bases; unmatched junction nucleotides: 8. CDR3 bases: TGTGCCAGCAGCCCTGGACAGGGGGGTGGCTCACCCCTCCACTTT. Translation gives CASSPGQGGGSPLHF.

V usage is TRBV7-8 and J usage is TRBJ2-7; tentatively, D is TRBD1 (5 bases). The CDR3 extends over 14 amino acids. CDR1 SGHVS and CDR2 FQNEAQ come from the germline V gene. V lost 1 base and J lost 3, with 10 bases in between. The CDR3 loop is CASSLGQGFYEQYF. The CDR3 nucleotides are TGTGCCAGCAGCTTAGGTCAGGGCTTCTACGAGCAGTACTTC.

This chain links TRBV3-1 (or the pseudogene TRBV3-2) with TRBJ2-3; weak D call: TRBD2 (5 bases). CDR3 length equals 13 residues. The germline V and J ends were trimmed by 10 bases and 2 bases, with 13 bases remaining between them. Germline V CDR1 and CDR2: LGHDT, YNNKEL (reference sequence). CDR3 coding DNA: TGTGCCACGTCGGGGTCTTACACAGATACGCAGTATTTT. Amino acids: CATSGSYTDTQYF.

The CDR3 loop reads CASRRQGIDTGELFF. The CDR3 DNA reads as TGCGCCAGCAGACGGCAGGGGATCGACACCGGGGAGCTGTTTTTT. The genes are TRBV5-1 and TRBJ2-2; weak D call: TRBD1 (6 bases). V was cut by 5 bases and J by 3 bases, with 14 bases left in between. The germline CDR1 and CDR2 sequences are SGHRS and YFSETQ. There are 15 residues in the CDR3. The full variable domain, rest sourced from reference TRBV5-1 and TRBJ2-2, is KAGVTQTPRYLIKTRGQQVTLSCSPISGHRSVSWYQQTPGQGLQFLFEYFSETQRNKGNFPGRFSGRQFSNSRSEMNVSTLELGDSALYLCASRRQGIDTGELFFGEGSRLTVL.

Only one count was recorded for this clone. V is TRBV19 and J is TRBJ2-2; the D is unclear. The V end lost 3 bases, the J end lost 2 bases, and 16 bases lay between the germline ends. Germline CDR1 is LNHDA and CDR2 is SQIVND (reference sequence). The CDR3 consists of 17 residues. The CDR3: CASSIGPGGVNTGELFF. DNA for the CDR3: TGTGCCAGTAGTATTGGTCCCGGCGGAGTTAACACCGGGGAGCTGTTTTTT.

This clone was counted once. This chain connects TRBV7-2 to TRBJ2-5, with TRBD2 matching over 8 bases. Germline CDR1 and CDR2: SGHTA and FQGNSA. Trimming cost V 5 bases and J 5 bases; bases outside gene matches: 13. The CDR3 contains 16 residues. CDR3 nucleotides: TGTGCCAGCAGCCGCATCGGGACTAGTGGCTCGGAGACCCAGTACTTC. This codes for CASSRIGTSGSETQYF.

The chain uses TRBV30 and TRBJ2-7, with D maybe TRBD2 (6 bases). CDR1 and CDR2 from the germline V gene are GTSNPN and SVGIG (reference sequence). The CDR3 runs to 13 residues. Trimming cost V 0 bases and J 2 bases, with 8 bases left between them. CDR3 residues: CAWSVGGTYEQYF. The CDR3 coding sequence is TGTGCCTGGAGTGTGGGGGGAACCTACGAGCAGTACTTC.

This clone was seen just once. The V gene is TRBV9, the J gene TRBJ1-1; 8 nucleotides match TRBD1. CDR1 and CDR2 (germline): SGDLS, YYNGEE. The CDR3 is 14 amino acids. Trimming at V came to 4 bases and at J to 5 bases, leaving 7 bases not matched to a gene. The CDR3 loop reads CASSSRGRQTEAFF. For the CDR3, the DNA is TGTGCCAGCAGCTCCAGGGGGCGTCAGACTGAAGCTTTCTTT.

The chain has TRBV7-6 and TRBJ1-3; D remains ambiguous. Germline CDR1 reads SGHVS; CDR2 reads FNYEAQ. The CDR3 consists of 11 residues. Trimming stripped 1 base from V and 8 bases from J, with 3 bases between. The CDR3 bases are TGTGCCAGCAGCTTAGTAGACACCATATATTTT. Translation: CASSLVDTIYF. Combining the CDR3 with reference TRBV7-6 and TRBJ1-3 gives the whole variable domain GAGVSQSPRYKVTKRGQDVALRCDPISGHVSLYWYRQALGQGPEFLTYFNYEAQQDKSGLPNDRFSAERPEGSISTLTIQRTEQRDSAMYRCASSLVDTIYFGEGSWLTVV.

V is TRBV20-1 and J is TRBJ1-2; 8 bases map to TRBD1. This CDR3 has 14 amino acids. Germline CDR1 and CDR2: DFQATT and SNEGSKA (reference sequence). V shed 3 bases, J shed 5 bases, and the junction held 8 bases outside the gene matches. In nucleotides, the CDR3 is TGCAGTGCTAGTGCGCAGGGGGCTAGGTATGGCTACACCTTC. Residues: CSASAQGARYGYTF.